This is a list of T cell receptor beta chains from one sample in a study of T-cell memory formation after mild COVID-19. TCRdb itself ran the 5' RACE reads through MiXCR, one entry per CDR3 protein. This sample has approximately 300,000 distinct CDR3 sequences, with 8.2% found just once. Sequences were obtained from PBMCs or a T cell subset sorted from them (not recorded which). Receptors were obtained from a man younger than 35 who had mild COVID-19 (a few samples of this study predate the infection). Cell type and time point are not known. CDR3s include the opening cysteine and the closing phenylalanine or tryptophan. Each record gives: D gene, clone size, J gene, V gene, CDR3 DNA, CDR3 protein. A D gene is named only where the DNA matches it firmly. Clone sizes are given selectively: once, few, many, or a class where the clone is expanded.

D gene: NA
clone size: few
J gene: TRBJ2-6
V gene: TRBV5-1
CDR3 DNA: TGCGCCAGCAGCTCCGATGCGTTGGGGGCCAACGTCCTGACTTTC
CDR3 protein: CASSSDALGANVLTF

D gene: NA
clone size: NA
J gene: TRBJ1-5
V gene: TRBV3-1
CDR3 DNA: TGTGCCAGCAGCCAAGGAAATTATCAGCCCCAGCATTTT
CDR3 protein: CASSQGNYQPQHF

D gene: TRBD2
clone size: many
J gene: TRBJ2-1
V gene: TRBV6-5
CDR3 DNA: TGTGCCAGCAGTTACTCCCGCGGGGGGGGCAATGAGCAGTTCTTC
CDR3 protein: CASSYSRGGGNEQFF

D gene: NA
clone size: few
J gene: TRBJ2-5
V gene: TRBV7-2
CDR3 DNA: TGTGCCAGCAGCTTCGGACCTACGCCAGGAGAGACCCAGTACTTC
CDR3 protein: CASSFGPTPGETQYF

D gene: NA
clone size: NA
J gene: TRBJ2-1
V gene: TRBV7-2
CDR3 DNA: TGTGCCAGCAGCTTAGGCGGAGACCTCAGGGATCATTTCTTC
CDR3 protein: CASSLGGDLRDHFF

D gene: NA
clone size: NA
J gene: TRBJ1-4
V gene: TRBV10-3
CDR3 DNA: TGTGCCATCAGTGAGGGTCCGGGGGATGAAAAACTGTTTTTT
CDR3 protein: CAISEGPGDEKLFF

D gene: NA
clone size: few
J gene: TRBJ2-4
V gene: TRBV4-2
CDR3 DNA: TGTGCCAGCAGCCAAAGGGGTCTAGGAAACATTCAGTACTTC
CDR3 protein: CASSQRGLGNIQYF

D gene: NA
clone size: few
J gene: TRBJ2-1
V gene: TRBV5-1
CDR3 DNA: TGCGCCAGCAGCCCCCGGACGGGGTCGGGCCATGAGCAGTTCTTC
CDR3 protein: CASSPRTGSGHEQFF

D gene: TRBD2
clone size: few
J gene: TRBJ2-5
V gene: TRBV6-5
CDR3 DNA: TGTGCCAGCAGCAGACCGGGACTAGCGGGGGGCCGATCCGGGGTGTCCCAGTACTTC
CDR3 protein: CASSRPGLAGGRSGVSQYF

D gene: NA
clone size: many
J gene: TRBJ2-5
V gene: TRBV5-6
CDR3 DNA: TGTGCCAGCAGCCGGACAGGGAGGGGAGAGACCCAGTACTTC
CDR3 protein: CASSRTGRGETQYF

D gene: TRBD1
clone size: few
J gene: TRBJ1-2
V gene: TRBV7-9
CDR3 DNA: TGTGCCAGCAGCCCTCGGGACAGGGGAGGCTACACCTTC
CDR3 protein: CASSPRDRGGYTF

D gene: NA
clone size: few
J gene: TRBJ2-5
V gene: TRBV7-9
CDR3 DNA: TGTGCCAGCAGCCGGGGCATACAAGAGACCCAGTACTTC
CDR3 protein: CASSRGIQETQYF

D gene: TRBD1
clone size: few
J gene: TRBJ1-1
V gene: TRBV27
CDR3 DNA: TGTGCCAGCAGTTCCGTCCCCCAGACAGGGGCCAACACTGAAGCTTTCTTT
CDR3 protein: CASSSVPQTGANTEAFF

D gene: NA
clone size: once
J gene: TRBJ1-2
V gene: TRBV9
CDR3 DNA: TGTGCCAGCAGCGATGGGACGGAACAGAGAAACTATGGCTACACCTTC
CDR3 protein: CASSDGTEQRNYGYTF

D gene: NA
clone size: few
J gene: TRBJ2-3
V gene: TRBV29-1
CDR3 DNA: TGCAGCGCCGGTGGGACGGGAGGCACAGATACGCAGTATTTT
CDR3 protein: CSAGGTGGTDTQYF

D gene: NA
clone size: few
J gene: TRBJ2-3
V gene: TRBV6-6
CDR3 DNA: TGTGCCAGCAGTTACCCCCCTTTATCTAGCACAGATACGCAGTATTTT
CDR3 protein: CASSYPPLSSTDTQYF

D gene: TRBD1
clone size: many
J gene: TRBJ1-1
V gene: TRBV7-9
CDR3 DNA: TGTGCCACCGGGGGACAGGGAGTCCCTGAAGCTTTCTTT
CDR3 protein: CATGGQGVPEAFF

D gene: NA
clone size: NA
J gene: TRBJ2-7
V gene: TRBV19
CDR3 DNA: TGTGCCAGTAGGGATCCAGGCGCCGGATCCTACGAGCAGTACTTC
CDR3 protein: CASRDPGAGSYEQYF

D gene: NA
clone size: NA
J gene: TRBJ1-1
V gene: TRBV11-2
CDR3 DNA: TGTGCCAGCAGCTTAGAGGCGGGAGGTGAAGCTTTCTTT
CDR3 protein: CASSLEAGGEAFF

D gene: NA
clone size: NA
J gene: TRBJ2-7
V gene: TRBV4-1
CDR3 DNA: TGCGCCAGCAGCCCAGCCGATACCGTCGCCGAGCAGTACTTC
CDR3 protein: CASSPADTVAEQYF

D gene: NA
clone size: few
J gene: TRBJ1-3
V gene: TRBV7-2
CDR3 DNA: TGTGCCAGCAGCCCAAGTCACAGGGAATACGGAAACACCATATATTTT
CDR3 protein: CASSPSHREYGNTIYF

D gene: NA
clone size: few
J gene: TRBJ1-1
V gene: TRBV5-4
CDR3 DNA: TGTGCCAGCAGCTCGAAGGGGAGCCATGGGGGGAACACTGAAGCTTTCTTT
CDR3 protein: CASSSKGSHGGNTEAFF

D gene: NA
clone size: few
J gene: TRBJ2-3
V gene: TRBV18
CDR3 DNA: TGTGCCAGCTCACCACCGGAACGGGATACGCAGTATTTT
CDR3 protein: CASSPPERDTQYF

D gene: NA
clone size: NA
J gene: TRBJ1-3
V gene: TRBV20-1
CDR3 DNA: TGCAGTGCAAAGTCGGGTGCTGGAAACACCATATATTTT
CDR3 protein: CSAKSGAGNTIYF

D gene: TRBD1
clone size: many
J gene: TRBJ2-5
V gene: TRBV20-1
CDR3 DNA: TGCAGTGCTAGGCCCGGGACAGACCAAGAGACCCAGTACTTC
CDR3 protein: CSARPGTDQETQYF

D gene: TRBD2
clone size: NA
J gene: TRBJ2-1
V gene: TRBV19
CDR3 DNA: TGTGCCAGTAGTATAGATCAGCTAGCGGTCTCCTACAATGAGCAGTTCTTC
CDR3 protein: CASSIDQLAVSYNEQFF

D gene: NA
clone size: many
J gene: TRBJ2-4
V gene: TRBV11-2
CDR3 DNA: TGTGCCAGCAGCTTAGAAAAACTCACTCAAAACATTCAGTACTTC
CDR3 protein: CASSLEKLTQNIQYF

D gene: NA
clone size: many
J gene: TRBJ1-1
V gene: TRBV4-1
CDR3 DNA: TGCGCCAGCAGCCAAGGGCGAACAGAAGCTTTCTTT
CDR3 protein: CASSQGRTEAFF

D gene: NA
clone size: NA
J gene: TRBJ1-4
V gene: TRBV7-9
CDR3 DNA: TGTGCCAGCAGCCCCCGAAGCCAGGCGGAAAAACTGTTTTTT
CDR3 protein: CASSPRSQAEKLFF

D gene: NA
clone size: many
J gene: TRBJ2-5
V gene: TRBV7-2
CDR3 DNA: TGTGCCAGCAGCTTTGGGGCGCGGGAGACCCAGTACTTC
CDR3 protein: CASSFGARETQYF

D gene: TRBD1
clone size: NA
J gene: TRBJ1-1
V gene: TRBV5-1
CDR3 DNA: TGCGCCAGCAGCCGGGGACAGGCCAACACTGAAGCTTTCTTT
CDR3 protein: CASSRGQANTEAFF

D gene: TRBD1
clone size: NA
J gene: TRBJ1-5
V gene: TRBV28
CDR3 DNA: TGTGCCAGCAGTTCTTCAGACAGGGGAGGGGGTCAGCCCCAGCATTTT
CDR3 protein: CASSSSDRGGGQPQHF

D gene: NA
clone size: many
J gene: TRBJ1-5
V gene: TRBV7-9
CDR3 DNA: TGTGCCAGCAGCTTCTCTGATCAGCCCCAGCATTTT
CDR3 protein: CASSFSDQPQHF

D gene: TRBD1
clone size: many
J gene: TRBJ1-5
V gene: TRBV12-3/TRBV12-4
CDR3 DNA: TGTGCCAGCAGTCGGGACAGGGGGCAGCCCCAGCATTTT
CDR3 protein: CASSRDRGQPQHF

D gene: NA
clone size: few
J gene: TRBJ1-6
V gene: TRBV18
CDR3 DNA: TGTGCCAGCTCACCATATCTGGGGGTCGGGAATTCACCCCTCCACTTT
CDR3 protein: CASSPYLGVGNSPLHF

D gene: NA
clone size: few
J gene: TRBJ1-2
V gene: TRBV2
CDR3 DNA: TGTGCCAGCAGTGAACGCCGGCGCTATGGCTACACCTTC
CDR3 protein: CASSERRRYGYTF

D gene: TRBD1
clone size: NA
J gene: TRBJ2-3
V gene: TRBV5-4
CDR3 DNA: TGTGCCAGCAGCTGGGGAGGACAGGGGCGCACAGATACGCAGTATTTT
CDR3 protein: CASSWGGQGRTDTQYF

D gene: NA
clone size: many
J gene: TRBJ1-1
V gene: TRBV28
CDR3 DNA: TGTGCCAGCAGTTATCCGACAAGGAGGACTGAAGCTTTCTTT
CDR3 protein: CASSYPTRRTEAFF

D gene: NA
clone size: NA
J gene: TRBJ2-2
V gene: TRBV29-1
CDR3 DNA: TGCAGCGGGAGGGAGGACAGTTCCACCGGGGAGCTGTTTTTT
CDR3 protein: CSGREDSSTGELFF

D gene: NA
clone size: few
J gene: TRBJ1-6
V gene: TRBV11-2
CDR3 DNA: TGTGCCAGCAGCTTAGGGGGAGCGAATTCACCCCTCCACTTT
CDR3 protein: CASSLGGANSPLHF